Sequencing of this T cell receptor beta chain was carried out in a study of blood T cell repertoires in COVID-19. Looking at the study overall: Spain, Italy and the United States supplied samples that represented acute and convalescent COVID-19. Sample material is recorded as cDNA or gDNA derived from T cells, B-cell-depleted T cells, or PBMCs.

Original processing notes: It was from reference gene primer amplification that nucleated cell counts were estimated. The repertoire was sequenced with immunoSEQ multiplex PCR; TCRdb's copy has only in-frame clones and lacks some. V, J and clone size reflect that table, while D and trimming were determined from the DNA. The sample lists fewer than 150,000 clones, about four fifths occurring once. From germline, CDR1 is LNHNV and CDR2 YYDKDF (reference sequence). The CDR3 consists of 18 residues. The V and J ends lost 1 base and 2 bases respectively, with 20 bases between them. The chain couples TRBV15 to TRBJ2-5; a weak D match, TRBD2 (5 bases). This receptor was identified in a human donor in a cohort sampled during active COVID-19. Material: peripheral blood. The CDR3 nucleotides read TGTGCCACCAGCAGAGGCGCCGGGTCGAGGGTCCTGCAAGAGACCCAGTACTTC. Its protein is CATSRGAGSRVLQETQYF. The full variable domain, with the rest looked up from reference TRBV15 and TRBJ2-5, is DAMVIQNPRYQVTQFGKPVTLSCSQTLNHNVMYWYQQKSSQAPKLLFHYYDKDFNNEADTPDNFQSRRPNTSFCFLDIRSPGLGDTAMYLCATSRGAGSRVLQETQYFGPGTRLLVL.